Each of the 30 T cell receptor beta chains below was sequenced from the same sample in a study of neurological immune-mediated disorders. TCRdb ran MiXCR on the 5' RACE reads and lists one entry per CDR3 protein. The data hold more than 75,000 distinct CDR3 sequences, with 10% observed a single time. The sequencing input was PBMCs. The receptors were sampled from a man between 35 and 55 years old in good health.

Ten or more counts support this clonotype. The J gene is TRBJ2-5, the V gene TRBV5-1; D is possibly TRBD1 (5 bases). The germline V and J ends were trimmed by 7 bases and 3 bases, with 13 bases remaining between them. The CDR3 consists of 13 residues. The germline CDR1 and CDR2 sequences are SGHRS and YFSETQ. The CDR3: CASLDSDEETQYF. CDR3 nucleotide sequence: TGCGCCAGCCTCGACAGTGATGAAGAGACCCAGTACTTC.

This clonotype showed up just a few times. The chain has TRBV5-1 and TRBJ2-2; the D is unclear. Germline V gene sequence: CDR1 SGHRS, CDR2 YFSETQ. There are 11 residues in the CDR3. V lost 4 bases, J lost 7 bases, and 5 bases lay in between. Here the CDR3 reads CASSHRGELFF. CDR3 DNA: TGCGCCAGCAGCCACCGCGGGGAGCTGTTTTTT.

This clonotype was found many times. The genes are TRBV7-9 and TRBJ1-1; D is undetermined. Trimming removed 4 bases from V and 4 bases from J, with 22 bases in between. CDR3 length: 17 residues. The germline CDR1 and CDR2 sequences are SEHNR and FQNEAQ (reference sequence). The CDR3 reads CASSSPRGLLLTTEAFF. In nucleotides, the CDR3 is TGTGCCAGCAGCTCACCCCGAGGCCTGTTGTTAACCACTGAAGCTTTCTTT.

This clonotype was counted ten times or more. The V and J genes are TRBV28 and TRBJ2-7, with 13 bases fitting TRBD2. CDR3 size: 17 residues. V shed 8 bases and J 5 bases; nucleotides not matched to a gene: 15. Germline V CDR1 and CDR2: MDHEN, SYDVKM. The CDR3 region has the DNA TGTGCCAGCCGGTTTTTCCGGACTAGCGGGAGCCAGGACGAGCAGTACTTC. It translates to CASRFFRTSGSQDEQYF.

The V call is TRBV6-5, the J call TRBJ2-3; D is perhaps TRBD1 or TRBD2 (7 bases each). V shed 7 bases and J shed 5 bases, with 13 bases lying between them. Germline V CDR1 and CDR2: MNHEY, SVGAGI. The CDR3 contains 13 residues. CDR3 sequence: CASTGGAGDTQYF. The CDR3 DNA is TGTGCCAGCACAGGGGGGGCTGGAGATACGCAGTATTTT.

To note about this clonotype: A read error may explain this, as a much larger clone is one base away. V gene TRBV20-1 combines with J gene TRBJ2-1, with D perhaps matching TRBD2 (7 bases). The V gene's germline CDR1 is DFQATT and CDR2 SNEGSKA (reference sequence). Trimming cost V 1 base and J 12 bases, with 16 bases left between them. This CDR3 spans 13 amino acids. CDR3 sequence reads: CSARGPTAGAQFF. In nucleotides, the CDR3 is TGCAGTGCTAGAGGTCCGACGGCGGGGGCGCAGTTCTTC.

This clonotype appeared many times. The V call is TRBV5-1, the J call TRBJ2-2; 8 bases line up with TRBD2. From germline, CDR1 is SGHRS and CDR2 YFSETQ. CDR3 length: 15 residues. Germline trimming cut 3 bases from V and 4 bases from J; bases unmatched to any gene: 5. CDR3 protein: CASSSLAGSTGELFF. In DNA form, the CDR3 reads TGCGCCAGCAGCTCTCTAGCGGGTTCCACCGGGGAGCTGTTTTTT.

This clonotype has ten or more counts. This rearrangement joins TRBV19 to TRBJ2-5, with D possibly being TRBD2 (5 bases). The CDR3 runs 14 residues. In germline, CDR1 is LNHDA, CDR2 SQIVND (reference sequence). V shed 3 bases and J shed 3 bases, with 11 bases lying between them. The CDR3 DNA reads TGTGCCAGTAGTATTATTGGAGGAAAAGAGACCCAGTACTTC. Encoded protein: CASSIIGGKETQYF.

Many counts were recorded for this clonotype. CDR3 sequence: CASSYLRILAQTNTGELFF. CDR3 DNA: TGTGCCAGCAGTTACCTCAGGATTTTAGCGCAAACGAACACCGGGGAGCTGTTTTTT. The rearrangement joins TRBV6-6 to TRBJ2-2, with D perhaps TRBD2 (5 bases). CDR1 and CDR2 from the germline V gene are MNHNY and SVGAGI (reference sequence). V was clipped by 2 bases and J by 0 bases, with 19 bases between them. The CDR3 consists of 19 residues.

This clonotype showed up many times. This chain links TRBV3-1 with TRBJ2-1; D remains unclear. Germline V gene lookup returns CDR1 LGHDT and CDR2 YNNKEL (reference sequence). The CDR3 sequence is 18 residues long. Trimming stripped 3 bases from V and 0 bases from J, with 18 bases between. In DNA form, the CDR3 reads TGTGCCAGCAGCCAGGGTGATTCCAGAAGAAGCTCCTACAATGAGCAGTTCTTC. Encoded protein: CASSQGDSRRSSYNEQFF.

This clonotype came up many times. The chain recombines TRBV19 with TRBJ2-7; unclear D gene. Trimming removed 2 bases from V and 3 bases from J, with 8 bases in between. The germline gives CDR1 LNHDA, CDR2 SQIVND (reference sequence). The CDR3 length is 13 residues. This CDR3 is CASSIRHFYEQYF. In DNA, the CDR3 is TGTGCCAGTAGTATACGACATTTCTACGAGCAGTACTTC.

This clonotype was recorded at least ten times. The chain recombines TRBV4-2 with TRBJ2-5; 14 bases match TRBD2. Trimming at V came to 3 bases and at J to 6 bases, leaving 9 bases not matched to a gene. Germline assignment: CDR1 LGHNA and CDR2 YNFKEQ. CDR3 size: 17 residues. DNA of the CDR3: TGTGCCAGCAGCCAGACTAGCGGGGGGGCCAAAATTCAGACCCAGTACTTC. Its translation is CASSQTSGGAKIQTQYF.

This clonotype has at least ten counts. V gene TRBV12-3 or TRBV12-4 combines with J gene TRBJ1-1; D not resolved. With 7 bases removed from V and 1 base from J, the gap between germline ends came to 10 bases. CDR3 length: 13 amino acids. The CDR3 DNA follows: TGTGCCAGCAACAGAATTTCGAACACTGAAGCTTTCTTT. Translation: CASNRISNTEAFF.

This clonotype was counted many times. The chain joins TRBV6-5 to TRBJ2-6, with D perhaps TRBD1 or TRBD2 (5 bases each). Germline CDR1 MNHEY, CDR2 SVGAGI. Trimming stripped 0 bases from V and 2 bases from J, with 11 bases between. This CDR3 spans 17 amino acids. The CDR3 region is CASSYSTGLAGANVLTF. The CDR3 DNA reads TGTGCCAGCAGTTACTCGACGGGGCTGGCTGGGGCCAACGTCCTGACTTTC.

This clonotype came up many times. The chain uses TRBV12-5 and TRBJ1-1; no reliable D call. The CDR3 totals 14 residues. Trimming removed 5 bases from V and 1 base from J, with 11 bases in between. Per the germline V gene, CDR1 is LGHNT and CDR2 is FRNRAP. DNA for the CDR3: TGTGCTAGTGGTCAGCCACTCAGGAACACTGAAGCTTTCTTT. Translating it yields CASGQPLRNTEAFF.

The table lists this clonotype with many counts. The rearrangement joins TRBV5-1 to TRBJ2-6, with 7 bases identical to TRBD2. V lost 1 base to trimming and J lost 0 bases; unmatched junction nucleotides: 7. The CDR3 has 18 amino acids. The germline gives CDR1 SGHRS, CDR2 YFSETQ. The CDR3 DNA reads as TGCGCCAGCAGCTTGAAATGGAGCGGGAACTCTGGGGCCAACGTCCTGACTTTC. It yields the protein CASSLKWSGNSGANVLTF. Combining the CDR3 with reference TRBV5-1 and TRBJ2-6 gives the whole variable domain KAGVTQTPRYLIKTRGQQVTLSCSPISGHRSVSWYQQTPGQGLQFLFEYFSETQRNKGNFPGRFSGRQFSNSRSEMNVSTLELGDSALYLCASSLKWSGNSGANVLTFGAGSRLTVL.

This clonotype was counted ten times or more. This chain uses TRBV20-1 with TRBJ2-3; 16 bases align to TRBD2. Trimming took 4 bases from V and 4 from J; bases not matched to a gene: 17. This CDR3 has 20 residues. Germline-derived CDR1 and CDR2 are DFQATT and SNEGSKA (reference sequence). The CDR3 DNA is TGCAGTGCTATTTACCCCGGGACTAGCGGGGGGGCCTTTAGTCCAGATACGCAGTATTTT. As protein: CSAIYPGTSGGAFSPDTQYF.

This clonotype has a count of ten or more. The V call is TRBV15, the J call TRBJ2-5; D remains unclear. The CDR3 runs to 17 residues. Germline V CDR1 and CDR2: LNHNV, YYDKDF (reference sequence). Trimming cost V 3 bases and J 2 bases, with 19 bases left between them. The chain's CDR3 is CATSSPSATAGQETQYF. Here the CDR3 DNA reads TGTGCCACCAGCAGTCCATCGGCAACAGCCGGGCAAGAGACCCAGTACTTC.

This clonotype was observed once. This may be a read error: a much more frequent sequence differs by one nucleotide. The chain uses TRBV20-1 and TRBJ2-7; D is unresolved. Looked up from germline, CDR1 is DFQATT and CDR2 is SNEGSKA (reference sequence). The CDR3 runs to 15 residues. Trimming shortened V by 0 bases and J by 3 bases, and 15 bases separated the two germline ends. This CDR3 is CSARDRAVPSYEQYF. In DNA form, the CDR3 reads TGCAGTGCTAGAGATCGGGCTGTTCCTAGCTACGAGCAGTACTTC.

In its sample, this clonotype was seen many times. This chain connects TRBV20-1 to TRBJ2-3; 8 positions match TRBD2. Trimming removed 8 bases from V and 6 bases from J; junction bases left unmatched: 28. Germline lookup yields CDR1 DFQATT and CDR2 SNEGSKA (reference sequence). The CDR3 has 19 residues. The CDR3 loop is CSTHADPTGGRSRSDTQYF. The DNA of the CDR3 is TGCAGTACCCACGCCGACCCTACGGGAGGGCGGAGCCGGTCGGATACGCAGTATTTT.

This clonotype was seen many times. V gene TRBV12-5 combines with J gene TRBJ1-1; D is perhaps TRBD1 (6 bases). Germline assignment: CDR1 LGHNT and CDR2 FRNRAP. This CDR3 has 15 amino acids. V lost 6 bases and J 5 bases, leaving 19 bases between the germline ends. CDR3 loop: CASGRPGVGGTEAFF. The DNA for the CDR3 is TGTGCTAGTGGCCGCCCAGGGGTAGGGGGGACTGAAGCTTTCTTT. The variable domain in full, with the rest retrieved from reference TRBV12-5 and TRBJ1-1, is DARVTQTPRHKVTEMGQEVTMRCQPILGHNTVFWYRQTMMQGLELLAYFRNRAPLDDSGMPKDRFSAEMPDATLATLKIQPSEPRDSAVYFCASGRPGVGGTEAFFGQGTRLTVV.

There are many counts of this clonotype. CDR3 in amino acids: CASRSRDKDEQYF. CDR3 nucleotides: TGCGCCAGCAGGTCCAGGGATAAGGACGAGCAGTACTTC. The genes are TRBV10-2 and TRBJ2-7; tentative D call: TRBD1 (5 bases). Trimming shortened V by 6 bases and J by 5 bases, and 14 bases separated the two germline ends. This CDR3 contains 13 residues. Germline CDR1 is WSHSY and CDR2 is SAAADI.

This clonotype was detected many times. V and J are TRBV7-9 and TRBJ1-1, with a tentative D call TRBD1 (6 bases). The germline V gene has CDR1 SEHNR and CDR2 FQNEAQ (reference sequence). This CDR3 comprises 15 residues. V shed 0 bases and J shed 0 bases, with 8 bases lying between them. CDR3 bases: TGTGCCAGCAGCTTAGCTGGGGGCTTGAACACTGAAGCTTTCTTT. It codes for CASSLAGGLNTEAFF.

The chain is built from TRBV30 and TRBJ2-1; 11 bases are shared with TRBD2. V dropped 3 bases and J dropped 5; count of bases not matched to a gene: 9. The CDR3 is 16 residues long. Germline lookup yields CDR1 GTSNPN and CDR2 SVGIG (reference sequence). DNA of the CDR3: TGTGCCTGGAGCCGCTTTAGCGGGGGGGTTAACAATGAGCAGTTCTTC. This sequence encodes CAWSRFSGGVNNEQFF.

This clonotype was found many times. The chain is built from TRBV12-3 or TRBV12-4 and TRBJ1-2; D uncertain. The CDR3 consists of 14 residues. The V gene lost 6 bases and the J gene lost 0 bases, with 11 bases spanning the gap. CDR3 sequence: CASSAGTTNYGYTF. DNA for the CDR3: TGTGCCAGCAGCGCAGGAACCACTAACTATGGCTACACCTTC.

This clonotype appeared many times. The chain recombines TRBV5-6 with TRBJ2-2; D gene ambiguous. The CDR3 runs 12 residues. Germline CDR1 SGHDT, CDR2 YYEEEE. Trimming shortened V by 3 bases and J by 7 bases, and 7 bases separated the two germline ends. The CDR3 DNA follows: TGTGCCAGCAGCTCCGGCGGCGGGGAGCTGTTTTTT. This gives the protein CASSSGGGELFF.

In its sample, this clonotype was seen many times. This chain uses TRBV2 with TRBJ2-3; 15 bases line up with TRBD2. This CDR3 has 18 amino acids. V lost 6 bases and J lost 1; bases outside the gene matches: 8. In germline, CDR1 is SNHLY, CDR2 FYNNEI. Written as DNA, the CDR3 is TGTGCCAGCAGGCCCTGGACTAGCGGGAGGGCCGGCACAGATACGCAGTATTTT. As protein: CASRPWTSGRAGTDTQYF.

Turning to this clonotype: The junction and the germline gene differ at one end; a read error may be behind it. V usage is TRBV6-6 and J usage is TRBJ2-2; tentatively, D is TRBD1 (6 bases). CDR1 MNHNY and CDR2 SVGAGI come from the germline V gene (reference sequence). The CDR3 runs to 17 residues. The CDR3, as DNA: TGTTCCAGCAGTTACGGGCAGGGGCGCAGGGACACCGGGGAGCTGTTTTTT. This codes for CSSSYGQGRRDTGELFF.

This clonotype was observed many times. The chain couples TRBV6-6 to TRBJ1-1; TRBD1 might be the D (5 bases). CDR1 and CDR2 from the germline V gene are MNHNY and SVGAGI (reference sequence). Deletions cut 2 bases from V and 4 bases from J, with 8 bases between. CDR3 size: 13 residues. The CDR3 DNA follows: TGTGCCAGCAGTTACGGGGGGGGCACTGAAGCTTTCTTT. Translated, it gives CASSYGGGTEAFF.

In this sample, this clonotype turned up many times. The chain links TRBV5-1 to TRBJ1-1; 7 bases are shared with TRBD1. The CDR3 has 15 residues. V gave up 0 bases and J gave up 4 bases; unmatched junction bases: 6. Germline V lookup: CDR1 SGHRS, CDR2 YFSETQ. Here the CDR3 reads CASSLAGSGGTEAFF. In DNA, the CDR3 is TGCGCCAGCAGCTTGGCCGGCTCAGGGGGCACTGAAGCTTTCTTT.